These T cell receptor beta chains were read from a single sample in a study of T-cell reconstitution after alpha-beta-depleted transplantation in children. TCRdb used MiXCR to reprocess the PCR reads, holding one entry per CDR3 protein. The sample includes around 450,000 distinct CDR3 sequences, approximately 42% seen only once; the top ten take 25% to 30%. The sample consisted of PBMCs, taken before TCRalphabeta/CD19-depleted stem cell transplant. Receptor source: a girl aged 2 to 10 with aplastic anemia, due to receive a stem cell transplant. CDR3s include the opening cysteine and the closing phenylalanine or tryptophan. D genes are given only for firm matches. A row's size may be missing; if present it is once, few, many or a size class.

v_gene: TRBV5-1
abundance: NA
j_gene: TRBJ2-7
d_gene: NA
CDR3aa: CASSVTGTPLDEQYF
CDR3nt: TGCGCCAGCAGCGTTACCGGGACCCCGTTGGACGAGCAGTACTTC

v_gene: TRBV20-1
abundance: NA
j_gene: TRBJ2-7
d_gene: TRBD2
CDR3aa: CSASVLAESYEQYF
CDR3nt: TGCAGTGCTAGTGTTCTAGCGGAGTCCTACGAGCAGTACTTC

v_gene: TRBV29-1
abundance: NA
j_gene: TRBJ2-3
d_gene: TRBD2
CDR3aa: CSALGASGFTDTQYF
CDR3nt: TGCAGCGCTTTAGGAGCTAGCGGTTTCACAGATACGCAGTATTTT

v_gene: TRBV3-1
abundance: few
j_gene: TRBJ2-7
d_gene: NA
CDR3aa: CASSGGFTYEQYF
CDR3nt: TGTGCCAGCAGCGGGGGCTTTACCTACGAGCAGTACTTC

v_gene: TRBV20-1
abundance: NA
j_gene: TRBJ2-3
d_gene: TRBD2
CDR3aa: CSARDPLAGGADTQYF
CDR3nt: TGCAGTGCTAGAGATCCCCTAGCGGGGGGCGCAGATACGCAGTATTTT

v_gene: TRBV14
abundance: NA
j_gene: TRBJ2-5
d_gene: NA
CDR3aa: CASSQDRSRRVELWTQYF
CDR3nt: TGTGCCAGCAGCCAAGATAGATCACGACGGGTCGAACTATGGACCCAGTACTTC

v_gene: TRBV9
abundance: NA
j_gene: TRBJ2-3
d_gene: NA
CDR3aa: CASSWGSPSTDTQYF
CDR3nt: TGTGCCAGCAGCTGGGGCTCCCCTAGCACAGATACGCAGTATTTT

v_gene: TRBV7-2
abundance: once
j_gene: TRBJ2-3
d_gene: NA
CDR3aa: CASRTTGASDTQYF
CDR3nt: TGTGCCAGCAGGACGACGGGGGCTTCAGATACGCAGTATTTT

v_gene: TRBV5-1
abundance: many
j_gene: TRBJ2-2
d_gene: NA
CDR3aa: CASSFGTLNTGELFF
CDR3nt: TGCGCCAGCAGCTTCGGGACACTGAACACCGGGGAGCTGTTTTTT

v_gene: TRBV5-1
abundance: NA
j_gene: TRBJ1-1
d_gene: NA
CDR3aa: CASGLTGVMAEAFF
CDR3nt: TGCGCCAGCGGACTAACGGGGGTGATGGCTGAAGCTTTCTTT

v_gene: TRBV30
abundance: NA
j_gene: TRBJ2-6
d_gene: TRBD1
CDR3aa: CAWRRRGQGARGANVLTF
CDR3nt: TGTGCCTGGAGGAGGAGAGGGCAGGGGGCGCGTGGGGCCAACGTCCTGACTTTC

v_gene: TRBV4-1
abundance: few
j_gene: TRBJ2-3
d_gene: NA
CDR3aa: CASSQGGMGGFVGTQYF
CDR3nt: TGCGCCAGCAGCCAGGGCGGGATGGGGGGCTTCGTGGGAACGCAGTATTTT

v_gene: TRBV3-1
abundance: NA
j_gene: TRBJ2-7
d_gene: TRBD2
CDR3aa: CASSQVEREGDEQYF
CDR3nt: TGTGCCAGCAGCCAAGTTGAGCGGGAGGGCGACGAGCAGTACTTC

v_gene: TRBV14
abundance: NA
j_gene: TRBJ2-3
d_gene: NA
CDR3aa: CASSQSWPSGTDTQYF
CDR3nt: TGTGCCAGCAGCCAATCGTGGCCTAGCGGCACAGATACGCAGTATTTT

v_gene: TRBV5-1
abundance: many
j_gene: TRBJ2-2
d_gene: NA
CDR3aa: CASSLERAGELFF
CDR3nt: TGCGCCAGCAGCTTGGAAAGGGCCGGGGAGCTGTTTTTT

v_gene: TRBV5-1
abundance: NA
j_gene: TRBJ2-2
d_gene: NA
CDR3aa: CASSPGVGVGGELFF
CDR3nt: TGCGCCAGCAGCCCCGGGGTAGGGGTTGGCGGGGAGCTGTTTTTT

v_gene: TRBV29-1
abundance: NA
j_gene: TRBJ2-3
d_gene: NA
CDR3aa: CSVAYATDTQYF
CDR3nt: TGCAGCGTTGCGTATGCCACAGATACGCAGTATTTT

v_gene: TRBV18
abundance: few
j_gene: TRBJ2-3
d_gene: NA
CDR3aa: CASSPRQTDTQYF
CDR3nt: TGTGCCAGCTCACCACGGCAGACAGATACGCAGTATTTT

v_gene: TRBV3-1
abundance: NA
j_gene: TRBJ2-3
d_gene: TRBD1
CDR3aa: CASSPRTGDPSDTQYF
CDR3nt: TGTGCCAGCAGCCCGCGGACAGGGGATCCGTCCGATACGCAGTATTTT